This TCR beta chain was identified in a study of quantifying T cell responses using KT2 cells. For the study at large: cDNA was made from DNase-treated RNA using alpha and beta constant primers. The second PCR ran as a qPCR until a predetermined fluorescence threshold was reached.

In its sample, this clonotype was seen a few times. Its antigen remains unidentified. Whole-study results and caveats: KT2 sequence counts showed saturation when very many KT2 cells were spiked in.

Unfractionated PBMC were spiked with known numbers of KT2 clone cells. A single-stranded UMI oligo with SP2 sequence was ligated to cDNA 3' ends. An equimolar mix of RC1.1 and RC1.2 primed the beta chain across TRBC1 and TRBC2. TCRdb reanalysed the UMI-ligation and nested PCR reads using MiXCR and keeps one entry per CDR3 protein. The sample has 45,000 to 65,000 distinct CDR3 sequences; about 12% are singletons. The TCR comes from a human donor. The sample taken for sequencing was PBMCs spiked with cells of the T cell clone KT2.

CDR3 sequence (DNA): TGTGCCATCGGGGGTGGTGGTTCCAAAGAGACCCAGTACTTC. Translation gives CAIGGGGSKETQYF. The J gene is TRBJ2-5, the V gene TRBV10-3; possibly TRBD1 or TRBD2 for D (5 bases each). The germline V and J ends were trimmed by 8 bases and 3 bases, with 16 bases remaining between them. The CDR3 is 14 residues long. CDR1 is ENHRY and CDR2 is SYGVKD in the germline V gene.